This T cell receptor (beta chain) was sequenced during a study of blood T cell repertoires in COVID-19. Looking at the study overall: In each case, the material was cDNA or gDNA derived from T cells, B-cell-depleted T cells, or PBMCs.

The CDR3 has 17 residues. Trimming removed 3 bases from V and 2 bases from J; junction bases left unmatched: 9. Germline lookup yields CDR1 SGHDT and CDR2 YYEEEE. Under the authors' procedure: Amplifying reference gene primers gave estimates of nucleated cell counts. Method: immunoSEQ multiplex PCR; TCRdb's copy keeps in-frame clones and lacks some. V and J calls plus clone size are reproduced from that table; the DNA served to infer D and trimming. The sample has roughly 150,000 clones, more than 75% seen once; the top ten hold roughly 2%. The sample consisted of peripheral blood. The chain carries TRBV5-6 and TRBJ2-3; 10 bases are a match to TRBD2. The sequence was obtained from a man between 45 and 60 years old who had recovered from COVID-19. The CDR3 loop reads CASSSPFSGGHTDTQYF. The DNA for the CDR3 is TGTGCCAGCAGCTCCCCTTTTAGCGGGGGGCACACAGATACGCAGTATTTT.